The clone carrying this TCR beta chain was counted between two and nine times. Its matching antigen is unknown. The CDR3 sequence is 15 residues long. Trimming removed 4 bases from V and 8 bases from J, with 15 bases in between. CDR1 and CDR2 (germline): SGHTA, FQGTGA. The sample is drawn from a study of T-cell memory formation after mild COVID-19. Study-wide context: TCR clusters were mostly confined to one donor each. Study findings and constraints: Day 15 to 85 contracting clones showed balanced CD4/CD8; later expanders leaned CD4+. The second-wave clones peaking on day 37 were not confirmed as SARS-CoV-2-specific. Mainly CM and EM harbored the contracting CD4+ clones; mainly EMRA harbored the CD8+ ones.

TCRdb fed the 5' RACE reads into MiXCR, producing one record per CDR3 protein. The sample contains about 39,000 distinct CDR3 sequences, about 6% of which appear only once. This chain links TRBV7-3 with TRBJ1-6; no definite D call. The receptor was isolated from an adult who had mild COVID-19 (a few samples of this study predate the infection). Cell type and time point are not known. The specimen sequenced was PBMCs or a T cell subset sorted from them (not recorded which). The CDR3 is CASSSVAGGDSPLHF. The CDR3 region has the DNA TGTGCCAGCAGCTCCGTCGCTGGTGGGGATTCACCCCTCCACTTT.